This TCR beta chain was obtained from a study of blood T cell repertoires in COVID-19. Study information: COVID-19 samples, acute and convalescent, were from the United States, Italy and Spain.

V shed 1 base and J 0 bases; nucleotides not matched to a gene: 4. Germline values: CDR1 MGHRA, CDR2 YSYEKL. The CDR3 is made up of 16 amino acids. Authors' data handling: Amplification of reference gene primers provided the estimated nucleated cell counts. Repertoires were generated with immunoSEQ multiplex PCR, while TCRdb's copy carries only in-frame clones and drops some. The V and J calls and the clone size are those of that table, but D and trimming were determined from the DNA. Among fewer than 100,000 clones listed, around 90% were seen once. In this sample, this clone turned up once. The sequenced sample was peripheral blood. The source is a woman older than 75 with acute or convalescent COVID-19. The chain links TRBV4-1 to TRBJ2-7; 9 positions agree with TRBD1. This chain's CDR3 is CASSQGGGQGSYEQYF. In nucleotides, the CDR3 is TGCGCCAGCAGCCAAGGGGGGGGACAGGGCTCCTACGAGCAGTACTTC.